The present entry profiles one TCR beta chain with its context. Other DNA sequences from this sample encode an identical CDR3 as well. Seattle-derived patients entered the study during active infection and were followed longitudinally. Per the study methods: Amplification of reference gene primers was used by the study to estimate nucleated cell counts. Libraries were prepared by immunoSEQ multiplex PCR; TCRdb keeps only in-frame clonotypes and omits some of them. The V and J calls and clone size are taken from that table; D and trimming were inferred from the DNA. The sample has about 370,000 clones, about 90% seen once. V lost 4 bases to trimming and J lost 0 bases; unmatched junction nucleotides: 3. The germline V gene encodes CDR1 LGHNA and CDR2 YSLEER. The CDR3 is made up of 15 amino acids. The data stem from a study of blood T cell repertoires in COVID-19. Study summary: Collection of acute and convalescent COVID-19 samples took place in the United States, Italy and Spain. PBMCs, B-cell-depleted T cells, or T cells were the source of the cDNA or gDNA that made up the material.

This clonotype originated in a woman aged 25-40 years with COVID-19, enrolled during active disease. The specimen was peripheral blood. The rearrangement joins TRBV4-3 to TRBJ1-1; 9 bases align to TRBD1. The CDR3 nucleotides are TGCGCCAGCAGCCCTGGACAGGGGCTGAACACTGAAGCTTTCTTT. Its protein product is CASSPGQGLNTEAFF.